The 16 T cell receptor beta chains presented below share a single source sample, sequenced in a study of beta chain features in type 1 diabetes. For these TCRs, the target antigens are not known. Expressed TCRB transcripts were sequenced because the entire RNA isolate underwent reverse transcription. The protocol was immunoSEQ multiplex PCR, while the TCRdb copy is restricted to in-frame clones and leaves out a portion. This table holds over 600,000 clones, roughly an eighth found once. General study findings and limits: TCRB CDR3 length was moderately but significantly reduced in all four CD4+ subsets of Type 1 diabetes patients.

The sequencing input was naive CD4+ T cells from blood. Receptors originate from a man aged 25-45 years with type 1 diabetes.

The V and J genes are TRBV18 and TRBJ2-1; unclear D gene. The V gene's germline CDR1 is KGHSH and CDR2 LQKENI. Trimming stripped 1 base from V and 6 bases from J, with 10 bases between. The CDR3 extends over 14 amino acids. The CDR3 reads CASSPLDLGNEQFF. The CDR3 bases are TGTGCCAGCTCACCACTAGATTTGGGCAATGAGCAGTTCTTC.

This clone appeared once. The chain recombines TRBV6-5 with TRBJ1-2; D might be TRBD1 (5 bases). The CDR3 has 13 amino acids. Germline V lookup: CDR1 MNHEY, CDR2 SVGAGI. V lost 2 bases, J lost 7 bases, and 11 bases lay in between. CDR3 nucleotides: TGTGCCAGCAGTTACGAGGGACTATCTGGCTACACCTTC. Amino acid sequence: CASSYEGLSGYTF.

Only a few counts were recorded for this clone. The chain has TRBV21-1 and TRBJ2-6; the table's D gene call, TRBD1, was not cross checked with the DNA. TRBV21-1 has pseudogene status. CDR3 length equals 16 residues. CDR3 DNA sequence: TGTGCCACACCGAAGGGACAGACTTATGGGGCCAACGTCCTGACTTTC. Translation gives CATPKGQTYGANVLTF.

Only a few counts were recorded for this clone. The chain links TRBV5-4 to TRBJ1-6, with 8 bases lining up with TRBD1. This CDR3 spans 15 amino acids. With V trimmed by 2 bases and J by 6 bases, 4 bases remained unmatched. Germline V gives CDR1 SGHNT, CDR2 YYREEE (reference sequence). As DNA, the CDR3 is TGTGCCAGCAGCTTCGGGGACAGGACTAATTCACCCCTCCACTTT. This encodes CASSFGDRTNSPLHF.

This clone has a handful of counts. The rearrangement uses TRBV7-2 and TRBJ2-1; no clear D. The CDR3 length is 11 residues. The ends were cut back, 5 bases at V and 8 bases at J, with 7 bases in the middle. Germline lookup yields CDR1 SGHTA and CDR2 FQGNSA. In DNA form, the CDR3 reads TGTGCCAGCAGCCCTCTGGATGAGCAGTTCTTC. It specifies CASSPLDEQFF.

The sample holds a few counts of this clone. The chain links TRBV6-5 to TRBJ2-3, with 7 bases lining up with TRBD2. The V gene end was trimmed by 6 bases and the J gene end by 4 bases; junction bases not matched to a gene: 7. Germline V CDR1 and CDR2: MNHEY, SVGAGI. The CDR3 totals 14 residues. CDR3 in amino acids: CASRRSGEADTQYF. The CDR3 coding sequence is TGTGCCAGCAGGAGAAGCGGGGAGGCAGATACGCAGTATTTT.

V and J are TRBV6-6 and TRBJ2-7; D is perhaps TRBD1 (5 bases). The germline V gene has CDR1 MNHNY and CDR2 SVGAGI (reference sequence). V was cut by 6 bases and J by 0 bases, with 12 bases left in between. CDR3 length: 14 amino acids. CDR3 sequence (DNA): TGTGCCAGCAGGGGGCAGGGTCACTCCTACGAGCAGTACTTC. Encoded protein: CASRGQGHSYEQYF.

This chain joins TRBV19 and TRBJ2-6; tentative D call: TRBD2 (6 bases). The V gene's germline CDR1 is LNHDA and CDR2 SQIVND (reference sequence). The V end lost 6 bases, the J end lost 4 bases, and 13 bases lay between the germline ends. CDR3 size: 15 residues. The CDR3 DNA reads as TGTGCCAGTAGCTTCGGGGGTACCGGGGCCAACGTCCTGACTTTC. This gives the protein CASSFGGTGANVLTF.

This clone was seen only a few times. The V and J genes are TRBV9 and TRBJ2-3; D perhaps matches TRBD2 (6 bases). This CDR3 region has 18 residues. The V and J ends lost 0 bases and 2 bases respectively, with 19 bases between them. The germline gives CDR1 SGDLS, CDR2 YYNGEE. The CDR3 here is CASSVVGGGTPFTDTQYF. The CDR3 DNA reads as TGTGCCAGCAGCGTAGTAGGAGGTGGGACTCCCTTCACAGATACGCAGTATTTT.

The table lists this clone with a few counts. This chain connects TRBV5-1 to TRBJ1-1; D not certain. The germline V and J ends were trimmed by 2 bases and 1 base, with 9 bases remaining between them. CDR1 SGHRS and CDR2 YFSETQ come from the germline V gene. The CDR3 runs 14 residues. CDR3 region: CASSFGQANTEAFF. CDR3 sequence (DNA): TGCGCCAGCAGCTTCGGCCAGGCGAACACTGAAGCTTTCTTT.

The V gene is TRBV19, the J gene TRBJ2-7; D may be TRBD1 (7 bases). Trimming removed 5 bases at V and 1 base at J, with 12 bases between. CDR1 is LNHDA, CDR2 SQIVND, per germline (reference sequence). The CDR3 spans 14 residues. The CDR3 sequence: CASSPPGGSYEQYF. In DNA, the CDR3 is TGTGCCAGTAGTCCCCCAGGGGGGTCCTACGAGCAGTACTTC.

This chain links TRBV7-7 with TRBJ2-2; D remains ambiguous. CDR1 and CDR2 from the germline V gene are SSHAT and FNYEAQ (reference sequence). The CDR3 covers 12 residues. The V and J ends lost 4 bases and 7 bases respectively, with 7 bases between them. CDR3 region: CASSYSDGELFF. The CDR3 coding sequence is TGTGCCAGCAGCTACTCGGACGGGGAGCTGTTTTTT.

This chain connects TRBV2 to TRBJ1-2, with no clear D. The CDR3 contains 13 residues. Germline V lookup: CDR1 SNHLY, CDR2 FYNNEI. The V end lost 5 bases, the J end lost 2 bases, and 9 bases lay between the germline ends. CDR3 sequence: CASSSDVNYGYTF. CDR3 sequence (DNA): TGTGCCAGCAGTTCGGACGTGAACTATGGCTACACCTTC.

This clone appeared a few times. CDR3 sequence: CASSTGQANNQPQHF. CDR3 bases: TGTGCCAGCAGTACGGGACAGGCGAATAATCAGCCCCAGCATTTT. The rearrangement uses TRBV6-5 and TRBJ1-5, with 8 bases lining up with TRBD1. The CDR3 contains 15 residues. Per the germline V gene, CDR1 is MNHEY and CDR2 is SVGAGI. V lost 5 bases to trimming and J lost 4 bases; unmatched junction nucleotides: 7.

The CDR3 nucleotides are TGTGCCAGCAGCTTAGTATCTGGGGAGACCCAGTACTTC. Translating it yields CASSLVSGETQYF. The chain has TRBV7-2 and TRBJ2-5; D is ambiguous. The CDR3 sequence is 13 residues long. The germline V and J ends were trimmed by 1 base and 5 bases, with 8 bases remaining between them. The germline gives CDR1 SGHTA, CDR2 FQGNSA.

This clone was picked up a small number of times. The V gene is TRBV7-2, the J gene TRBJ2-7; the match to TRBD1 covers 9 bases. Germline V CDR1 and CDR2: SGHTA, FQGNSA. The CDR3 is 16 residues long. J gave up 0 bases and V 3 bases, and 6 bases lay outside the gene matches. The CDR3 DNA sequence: TGTGCCAGCAGCTTCACAGGGGGCCCCTCCTCCTACGAGCAGTACTTC. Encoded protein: CASSFTGGPSSYEQYF.